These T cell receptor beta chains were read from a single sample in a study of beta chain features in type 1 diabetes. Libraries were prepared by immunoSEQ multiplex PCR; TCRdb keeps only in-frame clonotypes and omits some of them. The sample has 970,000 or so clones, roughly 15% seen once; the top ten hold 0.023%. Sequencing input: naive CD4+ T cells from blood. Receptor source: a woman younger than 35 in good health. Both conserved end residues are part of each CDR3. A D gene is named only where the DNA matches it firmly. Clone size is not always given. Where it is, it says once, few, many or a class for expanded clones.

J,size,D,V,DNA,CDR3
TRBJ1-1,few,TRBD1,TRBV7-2,TGTGCCAGCAGCTGGGTCGGGACAGGGGCGGGTGCTTTCTTT,CASSWVGTGAGAFF
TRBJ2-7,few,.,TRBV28,TGTGCCAGCACCGGGAACTACGAGCAGTACTTC,CASTGNYEQYF
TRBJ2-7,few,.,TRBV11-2,TGTGCCAGCAGCCAAGTCCGCATTCCCTACGAGCAGTACTTC,CASSQVRIPYEQYF
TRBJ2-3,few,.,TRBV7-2,TGTGCCAGCAGCTTTGGGCCCACAGATACGCAGTATTTT,CASSFGPTDTQYF
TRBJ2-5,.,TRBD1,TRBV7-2,TGTGCCAGCAGCTTTCCCGGGACAGGGCTGAAGACCCAGTACTTC,CASSFPGTGLKTQYF
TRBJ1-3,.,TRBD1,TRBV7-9,TGTGCCAGCAGCTTAGCTGGCGGGACAGGGGGAAACACCATATATTTT,CASSLAGGTGGNTIYF
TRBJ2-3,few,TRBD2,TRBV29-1,TGCAGCGTGGGGACTAGGCTTACAGACACAGATACGCAGTATTTT,CSVGTRLTDTDTQYF
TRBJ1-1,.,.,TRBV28,TGTGCCAGCAGTTATTTATCCACTGAAGCTTTCTTT,CASSYLSTEAFF
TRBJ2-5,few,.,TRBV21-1,TGTGCCAGCAGACAGTGGGCCGAGACCCAGTACTTC,CASRQWAETQYF
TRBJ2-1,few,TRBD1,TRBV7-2,TGTGCCAGCAGCTTAGCTTTAATTGGGACAGGGAATGAGCAGTTCTTC,CASSLALIGTGNEQFF
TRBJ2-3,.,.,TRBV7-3,TGTGCCAGCAGCTTTCAACGACAGCCAGATACGCAGTATTTT,CASSFQRQPDTQYF
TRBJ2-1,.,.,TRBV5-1,TGCGCCAGCAGCTTGGTGTCCGGAGGGGGATCGAGGAATGAGCAGTTCTTC,CASSLVSGGGSRNEQFF
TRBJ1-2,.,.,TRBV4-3,TGCGCCAGCAGCCAAGGTTCGGAGGGGAACTATGGCTACACCTTC,CASSQGSEGNYGYTF
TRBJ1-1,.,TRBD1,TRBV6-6,TGTGCCAGCAGAGACGGGACAGCAAAGACAGCTTTCTTT,CASRDGTAKTAFF
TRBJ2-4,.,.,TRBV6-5,TGTGCCAGCAGTTACATGGACACCAACATTCAGTACTTC,CASSYMDTNIQYF
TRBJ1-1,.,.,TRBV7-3,TGTGCCAGCAGCTTAGCGGCGGAGTACACTGAAGCTTTCTTT,CASSLAAEYTEAFF
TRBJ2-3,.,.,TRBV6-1,TGTGCCAGCAGTGGACTATATACGCAGTATTTT,CASSGLYTQYF
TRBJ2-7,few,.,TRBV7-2,TGTGCCAGCAGCTATTATACAGGTGGGGGGTACTACGAGCAGTACTTC,CASSYYTGGGYYEQYF
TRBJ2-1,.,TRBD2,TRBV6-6,TGTGCCAGCAGACTCCCGGGAGGGCCTACTTATGAGCAGTTCTTC,CASRLPGGPTYEQFF
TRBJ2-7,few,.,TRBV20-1,TGCAGTGCTAGAGTTCGTGGGGAGCAGTACTTC,CSARVRGEQYF
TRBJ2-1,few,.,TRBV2,TGTGCCTCCCAGGGGCAGGCTAGCAGACACAATGAGCAGTTCTTC,CASQGQASRHNEQFF
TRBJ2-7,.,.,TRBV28,TGTGCCAGCAGCTTTAGCGGCACCGTCGAGCAGTACTTC,CASSFSGTVEQYF
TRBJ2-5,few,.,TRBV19,TGTGCCAGTAGTGGTCGGGGACTGCAAGAGACCCAGTACTTC,CASSGRGLQETQYF
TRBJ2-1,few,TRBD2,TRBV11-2,TGTGCCAGCAGCTTAGATTGGGCGGGAGGACAATTTGGGCAGTTCTTC,CASSLDWAGGQFGQFF
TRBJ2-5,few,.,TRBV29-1,TGCAGCGTTCTAGCGCCCTTACAAGAGACCCAGTACTTC,CSVLAPLQETQYF
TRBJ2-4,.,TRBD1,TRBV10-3,TGTGCCATCAGTGACAGGGGGCAGGCCAAAAACATTCAGTACTTC,CAISDRGQAKNIQYF
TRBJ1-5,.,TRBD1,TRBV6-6,TGTGCCATCAGGGGGCTGAGGAATCAGCCCCAGCATTTT,CAIRGLRNQPQHF
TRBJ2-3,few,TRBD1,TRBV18,TGTGCCAGCTCTTACGGACAGGGCAGCACAGATACGCAGTATTTT,CASSYGQGSTDTQYF
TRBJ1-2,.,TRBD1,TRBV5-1,TGCGCCAGCAGCTTGGCCCCGGGACAGGGGTATGGCTACACCTTC,CASSLAPGQGYGYTF
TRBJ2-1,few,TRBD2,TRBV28,TGTGCCAGCAGTTTTCTTGGGACTAGTGTGTACAATGAGCAGTTCTTC,CASSFLGTSVYNEQFF
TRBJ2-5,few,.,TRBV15,TGTGCCACCAGCAGAGAGGACAGCCAAGAGACCCAGTACTTC,CATSREDSQETQYF
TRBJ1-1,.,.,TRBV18,TGTGCCAGCTCACTCCAAGACACTGCGGACACTGAAGCTTTCTTT,CASSLQDTADTEAFF
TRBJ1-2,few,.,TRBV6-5,TGTGCCAGCAGTCGCACCGGGACCGTAGGAGGCTACACCTTC,CASSRTGTVGGYTF
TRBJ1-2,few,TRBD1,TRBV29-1,TGCAGCGTTGGACAGGCCAGGGGGTCCTATGGCTACACCTTC,CSVGQARGSYGYTF
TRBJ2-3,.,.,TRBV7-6,TGTGCCAGCAGCTTATTAGCAGGGAGCACAGATACGCAGTATTTT,CASSLLAGSTDTQYF
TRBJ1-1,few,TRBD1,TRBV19,TGTGCCAGTAGTACAAGGACAGGCGCTGAAGCTTTCTTT,CASSTRTGAEAFF
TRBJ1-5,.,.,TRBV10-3,TGTGCCTCCTCCCGGGACCCTTGGGTTAATCAGCCCCAGCATTTT,CASSRDPWVNQPQHF
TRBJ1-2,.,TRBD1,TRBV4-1,TGCGCCAGCAGCCAAGACGACAGGGATCCCTATGGCTACACCTTC,CASSQDDRDPYGYTF
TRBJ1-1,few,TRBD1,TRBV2,TGTGCCAGCGGAGAAAGACAGGGAGAAGCTTTCTTT,CASGERQGEAFF
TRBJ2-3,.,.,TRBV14,TGTGCCAGCAGCCTAAAACAGGGCGCGGATACGCAGTATTTT,CASSLKQGADTQYF
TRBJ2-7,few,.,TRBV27,TGTGCCAGCAGTTCATCTTGGACAGTAGCCTACGAGCAGTACTTC,CASSSSWTVAYEQYF
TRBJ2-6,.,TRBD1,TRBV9,TGTGCCAGCAGCGTGACTGATACATCAGGGGGCTCTGGGGCCAACGTCCTGACTTTC,CASSVTDTSGGSGANVLTF
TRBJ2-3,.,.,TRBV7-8,TGTGCCAGCAGCTTACCCGTGGGAGATACGCAGTATTTT,CASSLPVGDTQYF
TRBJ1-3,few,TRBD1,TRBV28,TGTGCCAGCAGTCCCGGGACAGGGCCCGGAAACACCATATATTTT,CASSPGTGPGNTIYF
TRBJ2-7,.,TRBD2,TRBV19,TGTGCCAGTAGTCTCCCCGGGACTAGCGTCTACGAGCAGTACTTC,CASSLPGTSVYEQYF
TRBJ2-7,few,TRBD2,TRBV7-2,TGTGCCAGCAGCTCCGTAGCGGGAGGGCCTTACGAGCAGTACTTC,CASSSVAGGPYEQYF
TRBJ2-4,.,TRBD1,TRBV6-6,TGTGCCAGCAGAGCCGACAGGGTTTCAAACATTCAGTACTTC,CASRADRVSNIQYF